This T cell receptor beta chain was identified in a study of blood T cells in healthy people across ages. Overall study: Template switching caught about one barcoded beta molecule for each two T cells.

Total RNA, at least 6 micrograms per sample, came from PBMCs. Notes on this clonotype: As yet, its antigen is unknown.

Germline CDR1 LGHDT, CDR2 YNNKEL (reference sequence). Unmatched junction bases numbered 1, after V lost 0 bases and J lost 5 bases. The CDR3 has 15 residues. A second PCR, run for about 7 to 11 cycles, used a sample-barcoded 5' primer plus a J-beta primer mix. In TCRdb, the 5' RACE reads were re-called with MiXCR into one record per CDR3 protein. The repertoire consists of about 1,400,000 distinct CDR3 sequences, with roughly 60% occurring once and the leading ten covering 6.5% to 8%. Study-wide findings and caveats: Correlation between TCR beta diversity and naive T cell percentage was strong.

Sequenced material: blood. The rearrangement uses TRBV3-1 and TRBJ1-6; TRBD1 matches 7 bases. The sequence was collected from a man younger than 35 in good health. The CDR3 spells CASSQEGTDNSPLHF. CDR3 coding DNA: TGTGCCAGCAGCCAAGAAGGGACAGATAATTCACCCCTCCACTTT.